The 22 T cell receptor beta chains reported below all come from one sample, sequenced in a study of early T cells in non-severe SARS-CoV-2 infection. Each CDR3 protein gets one entry after TCRdb re-called the 5' RACE reads with MiXCR. The top ten clones hold around 9.9% of a sample with more than 50,000 distinct CDR3 sequences, more than 9.5% of them seen once. The specimen sequenced was whole blood. These TCRs come from an adult who was a healthcare worker with PCR-confirmed SARS-CoV-2 infection or an uninfected control (not recorded which).

V gene TRBV29-1 combines with J gene TRBJ2-3; D call uncertain. This CDR3 has 13 residues. CDR1 and CDR2 (germline): SQVTM, ANQGSEA. Trimming took 3 bases from V and 6 from J, leaving 13 bases between them. The CDR3 region has the DNA TGCAGCGTTGAGGGATCCAAAGTCGATACGCAGTATTTT. Its protein product is CSVEGSKVDTQYF.

This clonotype was observed at least ten times. The CDR3 DNA follows: TGTGCCAGCAGGGAAAGTCCCAACAATGAGCAGTTCTTC. Its protein product is CASRESPNNEQFF. This sequence joins TRBV2 and TRBJ2-1; D remains ambiguous. The V end lost 6 bases, the J end lost 5 bases, and 11 bases lay between the germline ends. There are 13 residues in the CDR3. Germline-derived CDR1 and CDR2 are SNHLY and FYNNEI.

This clonotype has ten or more counts. Here the CDR3 DNA reads TGTGCCAGCAGCACCGGACTAGCGGGAGCTCTCTACGAGCAGTACTTC. Translating it yields CASSTGLAGALYEQYF. The rearrangement uses TRBV5-5 and TRBJ2-7, with 13 bases aligning to TRBD2. CDR1 SGHKS and CDR2 YYEKEE come from the germline V gene (reference sequence). The ends lost 4 bases at V and 3 bases at J; junction bases unmatched: 7. The CDR3 spans 16 residues.

On this clonotype itself: A much larger clone is a single base away; this may be a read error. V is TRBV6-2 or TRBV6-3 and J is TRBJ2-1; D remains ambiguous. This CDR3 has 14 amino acids. The ends were cut back, 6 bases at V and 0 bases at J, with 9 bases in the middle. Germline CDR1 MNHEY, CDR2 SVGEGT. The CDR3: CASRPANSYNEQFF. The DNA of the CDR3 is TGTGCCAGCAGGCCTGCTAACTCCTACAATGAGCAGTTCTTC.

This rearrangement joins TRBV19 to TRBJ2-3; no clear D gene. This CDR3 has 14 residues. Trimming shortened V by 5 bases and J by 0 bases, and 9 bases separated the two germline ends. Germline V lookup: CDR1 LNHDA, CDR2 SQIVND (reference sequence). The CDR3 region has the DNA TGTGCCAGTAGTGACATTTCTAGCACAGATACGCAGTATTTT. Amino acid sequence: CASSDISSTDTQYF.

This clonotype turned up a few times. The J gene is TRBJ2-1, the V gene TRBV7-3, with TRBD1 matching over 10 bases. V trimming: 5 bases; J trimming: 8 bases; junction bases outside the gene matches: 9. Germline CDR1 is SGHTA and CDR2 is FQGTGA. The CDR3 runs to 15 residues. CDR3: CASSAGTGEFDEQFF. In DNA, the CDR3 is TGTGCCAGCAGCGCGGGGACAGGGGAATTCGATGAGCAGTTCTTC.

V usage is TRBV18 and J usage is TRBJ2-3, with 9 positions matching TRBD1. V dropped 4 bases and J dropped 1; count of bases not matched to a gene: 6. The V gene's germline CDR1 is KGHSH and CDR2 LQKENI. The CDR3 is 16 residues long. The CDR3 nucleotides are TGTGCCAGCTCACTAAGAACAGGGGGCCGCACAGATACGCAGTATTTT. Residues: CASSLRTGGRTDTQYF.

This clonotype was counted many times. The chain recombines TRBV18 with TRBJ1-2; TRBD1 matches at 8 bases. The junction had 12 bases not matched to a gene; V was cut back by 3 bases and J by 6 bases. Germline-derived CDR1 and CDR2 are KGHSH and LQKENI. This CDR3 spans 16 amino acids. CDR3 in DNA: TGTGCCAGCTCACCCCAGGGACAGGCAAAGACCGATGGCTACACCTTC. Translating gives CASSPQGQAKTDGYTF.

This clonotype was recorded many times. This chain uses TRBV10-2 with TRBJ2-5; 8 nucleotides match TRBD1. This CDR3 is built from 13 residues. The germline CDR1 and CDR2 sequences are WSHSY and SAAADI. After removal of 8 bases from V and 4 bases from J, the junction contained 6 bases not matched to a gene. The CDR3: CASLAGGLETQYF. The CDR3 coding sequence is TGCGCCAGCTTAGCAGGGGGCCTAGAGACCCAGTACTTC.

The rearrangement uses TRBV18 and TRBJ1-1, with 9 bases matching TRBD1. Losses at the gene ends were 4 bases for V and 4 bases for J; bases not matched to a gene: 7. CDR3 length: 15 amino acids. CDR1 and CDR2 from the germline V gene are KGHSH and LQKENI. Here the CDR3 reads CASSRSDRGITEAFF. CDR3 DNA: TGTGCCAGCTCACGCTCCGACAGGGGGATCACTGAAGCTTTCTTT.

Points on this clonotype: Germline is not matched at one junction end, which may reflect a read error. V usage is TRBV6-2 or TRBV6-3 and J usage is TRBJ2-7; TRBD2 agrees at 11 bases. Germline-derived CDR1 and CDR2 are MNHEY and SVGEGT. CDR3 size: 11 residues. The CDR3 DNA is TGTGCCAGCAGTGGCGGGACTAGCGGAAACTTC. Translated: CASSGGTSGNF.

The chain couples TRBV2 to TRBJ2-2; TRBD1 is a possible D gene (6 bases). Trimming stripped 3 bases from V and 1 base from J, with 9 bases between. In germline, CDR1 is SNHLY, CDR2 FYNNEI. The CDR3 extends over 15 amino acids. The CDR3 is CASSEAGENTGELFF. The CDR3 region has the DNA TGTGCCAGCAGTGAGGCAGGGGAGAACACCGGGGAGCTGTTTTTT.

There are many counts of this clonotype. The CDR3 loop is CASSSPGQDTQYF. The CDR3 DNA sequence: TGTGCCAGCAGCTCCCCAGGCCAAGATACGCAGTATTTT. The chain couples TRBV7-9 to TRBJ2-3, with no clear D. Trimming removed 4 bases from V and 5 bases from J, with 10 bases in between. This CDR3 region has 13 residues. In germline, CDR1 is SEHNR, CDR2 FQNEAQ (reference sequence).

The J gene is TRBJ1-5, the V gene TRBV18, with 7 bases identical to TRBD1. The CDR3 is 18 amino acids. The germline gives CDR1 KGHSH, CDR2 LQKENI. Trimming cost V 2 bases and J 0 bases; bases outside gene matches: 10. CDR3 sequence (DNA): TGTGCCAGCTCACCAGTCGTTACCCGGACAGGTAGCAATCAGCCCCAGCATTTT. It yields the protein CASSPVVTRTGSNQPQHF.

With respect to this clonotype: A much larger clone sits a single nucleotide away, making a read error possible. V and J are TRBV27 and TRBJ2-2; TRBD2 aligns across 8 bases. The germline CDR1 and CDR2 sequences are MNHEY and SMNVEV (reference sequence). CDR3 size: 17 residues. V shed 5 bases and J 3 bases; nucleotides not matched to a gene: 11. CDR3 amino acids: CASSLKLAVGYTGELFF. The CDR3 nucleotides read TGTGCCAGCAGTCTAAAACTAGCGGTGGGGTACACCGGGGAGCTGTTTTTT.

This clonotype occurred a few times. The chain joins TRBV30 to TRBJ2-7; TRBD1 matches 10 bases. The CDR3 runs to 13 residues. Germline CDR1 reads GTSNPN; CDR2 reads SVGIG (reference sequence). With 3 bases clipped from V and 4 bases from J, the junction kept 3 bases outside the gene matches. CDR3 sequence: CAWSVDRGYEQYF. The CDR3 region has the DNA TGTGCCTGGAGCGTGGACAGGGGGTACGAGCAGTACTTC.

There are a few counts of this clonotype. This chain's CDR3 is CASSPIGGNTEAFF. CDR3 sequence (DNA): TGTGCCAGCAGCCCCATAGGGGGTAACACTGAAGCTTTCTTT. The genes are TRBV11-2 and TRBJ1-1; TRBD1 might be the D (6 bases). This CDR3 contains 14 residues. CDR1 and CDR2 (germline): SGHAT, FQNNGV. V lost 5 bases and J 2 bases, leaving 12 bases between the germline ends.

The chain is built from TRBV25-1 and TRBJ2-1; D possibly corresponds to TRBD2 (6 bases). The CDR3 runs to 16 residues. The germline gives CDR1 MGHDK, CDR2 SYGVNS. The V and J ends lost 1 base and 2 bases respectively, with 12 bases between them. The CDR3 DNA follows: TGTGCCAGCAGTGAATTCGGGGGATACGCCTACAATGAGCAGTTCTTC. It translates to CASSEFGGYAYNEQFF. Using reference TRBV25-1 and TRBJ2-1 for the parts outside the CDR3, the full variable domain is EADIYQTPRYLVIGTGKKITLECSQTMGHDKMYWYQQDPGMELHLIHYSYGVNSTEKGDLSSESTVSRIRTEHFPLTLESARPSHTSQYLCASSEFGGYAYNEQFFGPGTRLTVL.

The chain uses TRBV5-1 and TRBJ1-1; D unresolved. CDR3 size: 14 residues. V lost 7 bases to trimming and J lost 1 base, with 14 bases between them. Germline CDR1 reads SGHRS; CDR2 reads YFSETQ. DNA for the CDR3: TGCGCCAGCGGAATAGGGTCACAGAACACTGAAGCTTTCTTT. Encoded protein: CASGIGSQNTEAFF.

This clonotype appeared a few times. V is TRBV9 and J is TRBJ2-1, with 8 bases that match TRBD1. With V trimmed by 2 bases and J by 3 bases, 1 base remained unmatched. Germline V CDR1 and CDR2: SGDLS, YYNGEE. The CDR3 runs 14 residues. The DNA of the CDR3 is TGTGCCAGCAGCGTCAGGGGGCTCTACAATGAGCAGTTCTTC. It yields the protein CASSVRGLYNEQFF.

With regard to this clonotype: This may come from a read error, since a much larger clone is one base off. V and J are TRBV25-1 and TRBJ2-7; no firm D call. The CDR3 is 10 amino acids. V dropped 4 bases and J dropped 5 bases, with 3 bases sitting between them. Germline-derived CDR1 and CDR2 are MGHDK and SYGVNS. CDR3 bases: TGTGCCAGCAGTGCGGACGAGCAGTACTTC. This sequence encodes CASSADEQYF.

The chain has TRBV2 and TRBJ2-1, with TRBD2 matching 8 bases. The germline CDR1 and CDR2 sequences are SNHLY and FYNNEI. J lost 4 bases, V lost 8 bases, and 10 bases had no gene match. CDR3 length equals 15 residues. Here the CDR3 reads CASQLAEGFYNEQFF. The CDR3 nucleotides read TGTGCCAGCCAACTAGCGGAGGGGTTTTACAATGAGCAGTTCTTC. Supplemented by reference TRBV2 and TRBJ2-1, the full variable domain reads EPEVTQTPSHQVTQMGQEVILRCVPISNHLYFYWYRQILGQKVEFLVSFYNNEISEKSEIFDDQFSVERPDGSNFTLKIRSTKLEDSAMYFCASQLAEGFYNEQFFGPGTRLTVL.